This T cell receptor beta chain was found in a study of tumor-infiltrating lymphocytes in primary liver carcinoma. Study results and caveats: Significantly greater top-250-clone fractions characterized tumors relative to blood (p = 0.039).

Of note for this clonotype: Its antigen is undetermined.

The authors made TCR beta cDNA from 400 to 550 ng total RNA with a constant-region primer. TCR beta libraries came from three nested multiplex PCR rounds using slightly modified ARM-PCR. Investigators reported that the first two PCR rounds, at 10 cycles each, used TRBV1-TRBV30 forward primers with a C-beta reverse primer. In TCRdb, the multiplex PCR reads were re-called with MiXCR into one record per CDR3 protein. The sample comprises a few hundred thousand distinct CDR3 sequences, nearly 60% of which are singletons, and approximately 17% rests with the top ten. Researchers drew blood RNA from unsorted whole blood and extracted germline DNA as well. This CDR3 has 12 residues. Trimming pared 6 bases from V and 2 bases from J, leaving 6 bases between. The germline CDR1 and CDR2 sequences are MDHEN and SYDVKM.

Material for sequencing was peripheral blood. The TCR was taken from a woman younger than 45 with primary liver carcinoma and hepatitis B virus infection. The chain carries TRBV28 and TRBJ2-3; no clear D. Here the CDR3 reads CASRGNTDTQYF. The DNA for the CDR3 is TGTGCCAGCAGGGGGAACACAGATACGCAGTATTTT.